Here is one T cell receptor (beta chain) with its context. How the authors handled the data: Scientists estimated how many nucleated cells there were by amplifying reference gene primers. Clones were sequenced by immunoSEQ multiplex PCR, and TCRdb holds only the in-frame ones, with some missing. V and J calls and clone size are as listed in that table; D and trimming were resolved from the DNA. The repertoire includes 55,000 to 75,000 clones, around four fifths of them detected once, and almost 10% sits in the top ten. Trimming cost V 5 bases and J 3 bases, with 14 bases left between them. This CDR3 region has 14 residues. The germline V gene has CDR1 SGHTA and CDR2 FQGNSA. This sample is part of a study of blood T cell repertoires in COVID-19. Study information: From the United States, Italy and Spain came samples of acute and convalescent COVID-19.

The sequenced material came from peripheral blood. The source is a human donor in a cohort sampled during active COVID-19. The chain carries TRBV7-2 and TRBJ2-7; D may be TRBD2 (5 bases). The CDR3 coding sequence is TGTGCCAGCAGCCGGACCGGGGTGGGCTACGAGCAGTACTTC. Translation gives CASSRTGVGYEQYF. Full variable domain (rest looked up from reference TRBV7-2 and TRBJ2-7): GAGVSQSPSNKVTEKGKDVELRCDPISGHTALYWYRQSLGQGLEFLIYFQGNSAPDKSGLPSDRFSAERTGGSVSTLTIQRTQQEDSAVYLCASSRTGVGYEQYFGPGTRLTVT.